This T cell receptor (beta chain) was sequenced during a study of T cell responses to AZD1222 COVID-19 vaccine. Whole-study results and caveats: The study sampled repertoires only after the peak T cell response.

Germline loops: CDR1 DFQATT, CDR2 SNEGSKA (reference sequence). V shed 3 bases and J shed 1 base, with 17 bases lying between them. This CDR3 comprises 16 residues. Method: immunoSEQ multiplex PCR; TCRdb's copy keeps in-frame clones and lacks some. The repertoire holds 90,000 to 120,000 clones, with about nine tenths as singletons. A note on this clone: Its antigen is unidentified.

Sequenced here: peripheral blood, sampled 28 days after the second AZD1222 dose. The chain employs TRBV20-1 and TRBJ2-3; D might be TRBD2 (5 bases). The clonotype was recovered from an adult who received the AZD1222 COVID-19 vaccine. The CDR3 spells CSASLVQRRGTDTQYF. The CDR3 nucleotides read TGCAGTGCTAGTTTAGTTCAACGGCGGGGCACAGATACGCAGTATTTT.